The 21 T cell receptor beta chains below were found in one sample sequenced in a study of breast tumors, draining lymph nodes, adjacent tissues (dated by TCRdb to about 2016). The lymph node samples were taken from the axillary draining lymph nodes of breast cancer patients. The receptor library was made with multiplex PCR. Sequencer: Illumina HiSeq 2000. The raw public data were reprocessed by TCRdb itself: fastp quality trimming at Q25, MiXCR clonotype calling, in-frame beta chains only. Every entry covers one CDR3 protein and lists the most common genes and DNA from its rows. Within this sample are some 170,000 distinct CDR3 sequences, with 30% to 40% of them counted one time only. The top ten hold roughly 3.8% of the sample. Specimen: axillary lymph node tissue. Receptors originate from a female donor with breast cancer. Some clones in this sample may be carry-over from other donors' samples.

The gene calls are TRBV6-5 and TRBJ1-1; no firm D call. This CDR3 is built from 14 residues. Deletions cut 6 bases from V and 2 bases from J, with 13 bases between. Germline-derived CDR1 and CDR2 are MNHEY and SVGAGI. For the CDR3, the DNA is TGTGCCAGCAGCTCCCGACAACCCAACACTGAAGCTTTCTTT. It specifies CASSSRQPNTEAFF.

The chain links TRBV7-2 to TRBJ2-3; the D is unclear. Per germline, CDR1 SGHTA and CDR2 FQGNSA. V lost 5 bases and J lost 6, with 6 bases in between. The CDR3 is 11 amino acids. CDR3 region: CASSLPDTQYF. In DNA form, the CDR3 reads TGTGCCAGCAGCCTCCCGGATACGCAGTATTTT.

The CDR3, as DNA: TGTGCCAGCGGGCCGGGACTAGCGGAGCCCGCGAACACCGGGGAGCTGTTTTTT. Translated: CASGPGLAEPANTGELFF. The chain joins TRBV6-2 or TRBV6-3 to TRBJ2-2; 11 positions agree with TRBD2. The CDR3 spans 18 residues. The V segment lost 8 bases and the J segment 0 bases; nucleotides outside the gene matches: 11. Germline assignment: CDR1 MNHEY and CDR2 SVGEGT.

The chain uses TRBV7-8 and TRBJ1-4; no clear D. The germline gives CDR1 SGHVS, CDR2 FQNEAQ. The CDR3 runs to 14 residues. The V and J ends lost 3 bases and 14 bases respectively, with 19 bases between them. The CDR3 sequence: CASSLGQTYEHLFF. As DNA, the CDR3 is TGTGCCAGCAGCTTGGGTCAGACCTACGAGCACCTGTTTTTT.

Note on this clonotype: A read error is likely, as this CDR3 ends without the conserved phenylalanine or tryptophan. CDR3: CASSFSGAGAKIPYGYTS. CDR3 nucleotide sequence: TGTGCCAGCAGTTTTTCTGGGGCTGGGGCCAAAATTCCCTATGGCTACACCTCC. The J gene is TRBJ1-2, the V gene TRBV27; a weak D match, TRBD1 (5 bases). Germline assignment: CDR1 MNHEY and CDR2 SMNVEV (reference sequence). The CDR3 length is 18 residues. Trimming took 3 bases from V and 4 from J, leaving 24 bases between them.

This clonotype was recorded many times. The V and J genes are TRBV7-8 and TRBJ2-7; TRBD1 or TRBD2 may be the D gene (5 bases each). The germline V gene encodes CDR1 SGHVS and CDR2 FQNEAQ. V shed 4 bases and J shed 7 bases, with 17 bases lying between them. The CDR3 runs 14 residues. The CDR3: CASSSTWDLGEQYF. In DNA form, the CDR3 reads TGTGCCAGCAGCTCCACCTGGGACCTAGGGGAGCAGTACTTC.

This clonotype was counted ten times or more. This CDR3 is CASSQTGTYEQYF. CDR3 DNA: TGTGCCAGCAGCCAGACAGGGACCTACGAGCAGTACTTC. The rearrangement uses TRBV4-2 and TRBJ2-7; 7 positions agree with TRBD1. The CDR3 has 13 residues. Trimming at V came to 3 bases and at J to 2 bases, leaving 1 base not matched to a gene. Germline assignment: CDR1 LGHNA and CDR2 YNFKEQ.

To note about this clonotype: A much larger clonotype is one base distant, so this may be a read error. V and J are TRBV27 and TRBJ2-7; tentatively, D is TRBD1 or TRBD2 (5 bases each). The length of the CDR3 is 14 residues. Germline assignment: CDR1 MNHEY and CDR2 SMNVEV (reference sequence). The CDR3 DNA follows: TGTGCCAGCAGGTACACCCGGGGCCCCTACGAGCAGCACTTC. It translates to CASRYTRGPYEQHF.

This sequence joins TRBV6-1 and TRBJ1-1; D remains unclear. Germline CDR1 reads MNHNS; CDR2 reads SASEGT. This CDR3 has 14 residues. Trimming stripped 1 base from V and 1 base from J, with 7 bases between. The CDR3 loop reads CASSEGLWNTEAFF. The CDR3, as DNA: TGTGCCAGCAGTGAAGGACTATGGAACACTGAAGCTTTCTTT.

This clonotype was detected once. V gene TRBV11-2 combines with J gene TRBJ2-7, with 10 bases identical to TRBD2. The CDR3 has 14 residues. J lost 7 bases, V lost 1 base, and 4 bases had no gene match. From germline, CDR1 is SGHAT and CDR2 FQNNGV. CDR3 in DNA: TGTGCCAGCAGCTTAGGTACACTAGCGGGGGAGCAGTACTTC. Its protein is CASSLGTLAGEQYF.

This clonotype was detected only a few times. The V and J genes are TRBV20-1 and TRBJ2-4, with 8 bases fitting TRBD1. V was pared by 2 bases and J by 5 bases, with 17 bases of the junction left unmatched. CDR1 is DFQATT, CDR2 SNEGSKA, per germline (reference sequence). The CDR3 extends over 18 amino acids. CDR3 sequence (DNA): TGCAGTGCTAGACCCCTATCCGGACAGGGCGAGAACCAAAACATTCAGTACTTC. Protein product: CSARPLSGQGENQNIQYF.

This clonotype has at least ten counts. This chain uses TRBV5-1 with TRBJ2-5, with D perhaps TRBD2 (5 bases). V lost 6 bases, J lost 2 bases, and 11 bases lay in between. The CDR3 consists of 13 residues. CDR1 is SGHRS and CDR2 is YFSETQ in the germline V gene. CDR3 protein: CASTGLLQETQYF. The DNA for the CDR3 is TGCGCCAGCACAGGACTTTTACAAGAGACCCAGTACTTC. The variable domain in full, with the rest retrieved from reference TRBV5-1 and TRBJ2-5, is KAGVTQTPRYLIKTRGQQVTLSCSPISGHRSVSWYQQTPGQGLQFLFEYFSETQRNKGNFPGRFSGRQFSNSRSEMNVSTLELGDSALYLCASTGLLQETQYFGPGTRLLVL.

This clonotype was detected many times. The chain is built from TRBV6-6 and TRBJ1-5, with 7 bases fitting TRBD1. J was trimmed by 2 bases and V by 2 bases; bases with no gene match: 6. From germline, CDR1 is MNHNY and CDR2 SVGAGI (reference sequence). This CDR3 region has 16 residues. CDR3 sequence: CASSYGAGGGNQPQHF. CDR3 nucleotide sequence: TGTGCCAGCAGTTACGGGGCAGGGGGAGGCAATCAGCCCCAGCATTTT.

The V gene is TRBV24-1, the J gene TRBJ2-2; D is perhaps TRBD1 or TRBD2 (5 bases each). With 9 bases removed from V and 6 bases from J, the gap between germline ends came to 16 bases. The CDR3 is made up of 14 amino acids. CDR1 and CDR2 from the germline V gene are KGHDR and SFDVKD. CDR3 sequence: CATAGTVKPGELFF. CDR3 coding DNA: TGTGCCACCGCCGGGACGGTCAAACCCGGGGAGCTGTTTTTT.

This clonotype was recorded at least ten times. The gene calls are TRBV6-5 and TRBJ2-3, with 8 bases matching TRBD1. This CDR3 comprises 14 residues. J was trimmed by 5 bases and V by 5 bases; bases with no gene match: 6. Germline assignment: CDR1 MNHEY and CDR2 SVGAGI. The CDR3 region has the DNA TGTGCCAGCAGTGCAGGGGGCGTATTAGATACGCAGTATTTT. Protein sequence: CASSAGGVLDTQYF.

The CDR3: CASRNPDTDTQYF. CDR3 bases: TGTGCCAGCAGAAACCCCGACACAGATACGCAGTATTTT. This chain connects TRBV25-1 to TRBJ2-3; D unresolved. This CDR3 is built from 13 residues. Germline CDR1 MGHDK, CDR2 SYGVNS. V lost 6 bases and J lost 2, with 9 bases in between.

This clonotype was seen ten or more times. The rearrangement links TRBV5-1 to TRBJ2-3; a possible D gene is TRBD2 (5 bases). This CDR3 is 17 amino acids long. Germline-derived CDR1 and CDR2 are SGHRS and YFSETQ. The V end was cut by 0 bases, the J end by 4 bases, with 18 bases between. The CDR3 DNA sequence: TGCGCCAGCAGCTTGGCCCTATTCGAGGGCATGGCAGATACGCAGTATTTT. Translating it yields CASSLALFEGMADTQYF.

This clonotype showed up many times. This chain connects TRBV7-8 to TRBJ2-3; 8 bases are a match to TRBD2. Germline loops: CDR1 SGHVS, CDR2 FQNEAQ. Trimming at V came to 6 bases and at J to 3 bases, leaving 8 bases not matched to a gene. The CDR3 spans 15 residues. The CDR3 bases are TGTGCCAGCAGGCCCATAGCGGGACTGACAGATACGCAGTATTTT. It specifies CASRPIAGLTDTQYF.

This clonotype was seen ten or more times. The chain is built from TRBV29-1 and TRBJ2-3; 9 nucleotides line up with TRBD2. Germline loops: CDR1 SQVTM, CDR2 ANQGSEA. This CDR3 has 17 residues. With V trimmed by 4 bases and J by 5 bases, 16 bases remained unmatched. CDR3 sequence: CSVAVRGGRASRDTQYF. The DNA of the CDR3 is TGCAGCGTTGCCGTAAGGGGCGGGAGGGCCTCGCGAGATACGCAGTATTTT.

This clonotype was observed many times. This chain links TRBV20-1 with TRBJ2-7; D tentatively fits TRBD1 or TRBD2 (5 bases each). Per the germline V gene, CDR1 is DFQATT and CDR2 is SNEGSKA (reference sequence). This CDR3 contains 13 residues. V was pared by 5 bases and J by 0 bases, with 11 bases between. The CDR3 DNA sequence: TGCAGTGCTTACACGGGGCACTCCTACGAGCAGTACTTC. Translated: CSAYTGHSYEQYF.

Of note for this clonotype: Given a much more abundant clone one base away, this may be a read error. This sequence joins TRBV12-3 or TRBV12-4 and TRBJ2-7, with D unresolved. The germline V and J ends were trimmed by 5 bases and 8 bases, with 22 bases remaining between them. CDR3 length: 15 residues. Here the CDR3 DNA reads TGTGCCAGCAGTCTTTCCGGACCCTCATCTACGAAGCAGTACTTC. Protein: CASSLSGPSSTKQYF.